This record covers a single T cell receptor beta chain. The sample belongs to a study of blood T cell repertoires in COVID-19. Trimming removed 3 bases from V and 0 bases from J; junction bases left unmatched: 1. This CDR3 is 14 amino acids long. Germline CDR1 and CDR2: LGHNA and YNFKEQ. Profiled with immunoSEQ multiplex PCR; TCRdb holds only in-frame clones, not every one. The repertoire holds over 100,000 clones, with approximately 84% as singletons. The J gene is TRBJ2-7, the V gene TRBV4-2; 8 bases align to TRBD2. The material sequenced was peripheral blood. The receptor comes from a man between 40 and 49 years old with acute or convalescent COVID-19. CDR3 amino acids: CASSQRGDSYEQYF. DNA of the CDR3: TGTGCCAGCAGCCAGCGGGGGGACTCCTACGAGCAGTACTTC.